This note documents a single T cell receptor (beta chain) sequence. No antigen is known for it. This record comes from a study of cytomegalovirus exposure and HLA in healthy donors. Study-wide points: Three CMV-associated chains were confirmed in vitro to be specific for CMV antigens. Accounts indicate the classifier identified cytomegalovirus status with strong specificity and sensitivity. The TCR clusters that emerged in the first cohort tended, a later analysis found, to co-occur in the 120 or so validation repertoires.

Produced via immunoSEQ multiplex PCR; TCRdb's table is partial and in-frame only. The data hold approximately 160,000 clones, with about 90% observed a single time. The material sequenced was PBMCs. This clonotype was sampled from a young woman in good health and CMV-seropositive.

The CDR3 sequence: CASGPGLERTDTQYF. Here the CDR3 DNA reads TGTGCTAGTGGCCCGGGACTGGAGCGCACAGATACGCAGTATTTT. The chain combines TRBV12-5 with TRBJ2-3; D is perhaps TRBD2 (6 bases). Germline assignment: CDR1 LGHNT and CDR2 FRNRAP. Trimming removed 6 bases at V and 1 base at J, with 14 bases between. The CDR3 runs 15 residues.